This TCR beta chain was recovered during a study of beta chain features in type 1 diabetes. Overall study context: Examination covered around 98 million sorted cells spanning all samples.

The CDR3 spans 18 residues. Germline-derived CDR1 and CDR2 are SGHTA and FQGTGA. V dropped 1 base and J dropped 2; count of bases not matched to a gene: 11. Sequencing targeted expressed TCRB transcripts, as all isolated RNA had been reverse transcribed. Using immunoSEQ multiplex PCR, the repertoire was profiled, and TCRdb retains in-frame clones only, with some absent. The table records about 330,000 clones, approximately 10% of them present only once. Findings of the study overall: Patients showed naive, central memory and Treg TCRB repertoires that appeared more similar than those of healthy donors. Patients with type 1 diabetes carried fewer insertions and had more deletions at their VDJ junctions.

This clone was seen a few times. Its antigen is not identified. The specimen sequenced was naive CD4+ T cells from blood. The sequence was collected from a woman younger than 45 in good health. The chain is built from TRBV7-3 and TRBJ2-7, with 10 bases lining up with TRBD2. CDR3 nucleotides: TGTGCCAGCAGCTTAAATGCCCCAACTAGCGGGACTACCTACGAGCAGTACTTC. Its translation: CASSLNAPTSGTTYEQYF.